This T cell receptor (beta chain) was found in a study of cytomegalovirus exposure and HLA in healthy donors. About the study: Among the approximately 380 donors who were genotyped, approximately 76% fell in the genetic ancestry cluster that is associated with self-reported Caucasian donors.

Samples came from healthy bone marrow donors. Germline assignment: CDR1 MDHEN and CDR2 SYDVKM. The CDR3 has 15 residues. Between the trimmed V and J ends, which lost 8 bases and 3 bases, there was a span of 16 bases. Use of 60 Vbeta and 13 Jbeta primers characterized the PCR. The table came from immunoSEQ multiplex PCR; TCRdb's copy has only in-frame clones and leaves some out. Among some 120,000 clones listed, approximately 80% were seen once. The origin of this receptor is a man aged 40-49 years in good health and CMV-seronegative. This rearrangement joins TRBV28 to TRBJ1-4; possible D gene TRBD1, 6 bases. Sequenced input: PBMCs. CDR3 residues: CASVGGGLANEKLFF. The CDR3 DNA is TGTGCCAGCGTTGGGGGGGGGCTAGCTAATGAAAAACTGTTTTTT. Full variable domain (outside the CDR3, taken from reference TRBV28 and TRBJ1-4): DVKVTQSSRYLVKRTGEKVFLECVQDMDHENMFWYRQDPGLGLRLIYFSYDVKMKEKGDIPEGYSVSREKKERFSLILESASTNQTSMYLCASVGGGLANEKLFFGSGTQLSVL.